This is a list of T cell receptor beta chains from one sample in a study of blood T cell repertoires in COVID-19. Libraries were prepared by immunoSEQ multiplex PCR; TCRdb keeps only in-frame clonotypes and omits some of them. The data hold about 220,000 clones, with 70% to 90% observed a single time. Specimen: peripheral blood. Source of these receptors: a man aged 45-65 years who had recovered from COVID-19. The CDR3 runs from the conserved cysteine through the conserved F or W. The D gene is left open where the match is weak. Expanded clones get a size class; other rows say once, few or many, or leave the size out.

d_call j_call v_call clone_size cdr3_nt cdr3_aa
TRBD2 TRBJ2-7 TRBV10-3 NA TGTGCCACAGGCGGGGGTCAGCACTACGAGCAGTACTTC CATGGGQHYEQYF
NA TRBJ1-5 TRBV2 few TGTGCCAGCAGGGGTATCCAGGGGAACAATCAGCCCCAGCATTTT CASRGIQGNNQPQHF
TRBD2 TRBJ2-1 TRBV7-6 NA TGTGCCAGCAGCTTACGAGCGGGAGACAGACATAATGAGCAGTTCTTC CASSLRAGDRHNEQFF
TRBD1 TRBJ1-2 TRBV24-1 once TGTGCCACCAGTATGGGACAGGGGGCGGACCTCAACTATGGCTACACCTTC CATSMGQGADLNYGYTF
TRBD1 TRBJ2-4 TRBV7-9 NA TGTGCCAGCAGCTTAGAAGGACAGGGGCCGTACTTC CASSLEGQGPYF
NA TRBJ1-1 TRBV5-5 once TGTGCCAGCAGCTTGGATGTGGGCAGGGTCGTCGCTGAAGCTTTCTTT CASSLDVGRVVAEAFF
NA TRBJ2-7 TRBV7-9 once TGTGCCAGCAGCTTAGCGGCCAATTCCTACGAGCAGTACTTC CASSLAANSYEQYF
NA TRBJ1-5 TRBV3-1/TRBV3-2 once TGTGCCAGCAGCCAAGGGTACTCCGGGTATCAGCCCCAGCATTTT CASSQGYSGYQPQHF
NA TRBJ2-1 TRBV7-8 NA TGTGCCAGCAGCTTTCAGGCGTTGGTTGGCAATGAGCAGTTCTTC CASSFQALVGNEQFF
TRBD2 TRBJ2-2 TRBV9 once TGTGCCAGCAGCCCTCGGACTAGCGGGAAACCTAGGGGAGACACCGGGGAGCTGTTTTTT CASSPRTSGKPRGDTGELFF
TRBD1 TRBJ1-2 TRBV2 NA TGTGCCAGCAGGACCGGGACAGCTAACTATGGCTACACCTTC CASRTGTANYGYTF
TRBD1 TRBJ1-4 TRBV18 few TGTGCCAGCTCACCACGAGGACAGGTTGCAACTAATGAAAAACTGTTTTTT CASSPRGQVATNEKLFF
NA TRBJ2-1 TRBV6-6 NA TGTGCCAGCATGCGGGGCTCCTACAATGAGCAGTTCTTC CASMRGSYNEQFF
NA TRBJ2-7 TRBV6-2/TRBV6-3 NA TGTGCCAGCAGTTCCCCGGTGCGACAGGCCCCCTACGAGCAGTACTTC CASSSPVRQAPYEQYF
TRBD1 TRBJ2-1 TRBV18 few TGTGCCAGCTCACCATTGTCCCGGACAGGGGGCATTAATGAGCAGTTCTTC CASSPLSRTGGINEQFF
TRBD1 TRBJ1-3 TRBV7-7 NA TGTGCCAGCAGCTTGGGGACAGGTTGGAATCCTGGAAACACCATATATTTT CASSLGTGWNPGNTIYF
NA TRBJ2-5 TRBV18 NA TGTGCCAGCTCAGGGAGCAGGGGAGAGACCCAGTACTTC CASSGSRGETQYF
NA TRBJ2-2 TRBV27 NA TGTGCCAGCAGTTTAGGCAGGGGAAGGGGCGGGGAGCTGTTTTTT CASSLGRGRGGELFF
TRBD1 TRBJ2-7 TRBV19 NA TGTGCCAGTAGTTCCAACAGGGGGCCCTACGAGCAGTACTTC CASSSNRGPYEQYF
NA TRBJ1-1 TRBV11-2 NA TGTGCCAGCAGCTTAGACAGCAGGGTGGTCCAGAACACTGAAGCTTTCTTT CASSLDSRVVQNTEAFF
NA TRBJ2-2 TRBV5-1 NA TGCGCCAGCAGCCCCGTTGAGGGATACACCGGGGAGCTGTTTTTT CASSPVEGYTGELFF
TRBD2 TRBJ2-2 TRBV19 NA TGTGCCAGTAGTATAACACTAGCGGGAGGTCCCCCCGGGGAGCTGTTTTTT CASSITLAGGPPGELFF
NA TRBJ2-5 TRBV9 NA TGTGCCAGCAGCGCGTCTGGGAGACCTAAAGAGACCCAGTACTTC CASSASGRPKETQYF
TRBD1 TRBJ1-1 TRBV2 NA TGTGCCAGCAGTGAAAGGGGCAGGGGGCAGACTGAAGCTTTCTTT CASSERGRGQTEAFF
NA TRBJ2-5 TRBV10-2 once TGCGCCAGCAGTGAGTCGGGTTGGGGAGGAATACAAGAGACCCAGTACTTC CASSESGWGGIQETQYF
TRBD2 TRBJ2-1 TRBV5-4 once TGTGCCAGCAGCCCCGGGACTAGCGGGATTCGTTTTGAGCAGTTCTTC CASSPGTSGIRFEQFF
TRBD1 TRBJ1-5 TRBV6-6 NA TGTGCCAGCAGCCAACTACCGGGACAGGGACAGCGACGACTCAATCAGCCCCAGCATTTT CASSQLPGQGQRRLNQPQHF
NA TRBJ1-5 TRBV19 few TGTGCCAGTCGAATCGGGCTACAGGATAAGTCGAATCAGCCCCAGCATTTT CASRIGLQDKSNQPQHF
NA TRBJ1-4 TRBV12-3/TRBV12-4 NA TGTGCCAGCAGCCTAAGGGAGCGGGAAAAACTGTTTTTT CASSLREREKLFF
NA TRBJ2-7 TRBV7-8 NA TGTGCCAGCAGCCCGGGACTGGGCGAGCAGTACTTC CASSPGLGEQYF
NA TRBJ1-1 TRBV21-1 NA TGTGCCAGCAGCAATAACGTCTTAGGGGGGGCTGAAGCTTTCTTT CASSNNVLGGAEAFF
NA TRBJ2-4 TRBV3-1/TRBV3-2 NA TGTGCCAGCAGCCAAGACGTAAACATTCAGTACTTC CASSQDVNIQYF
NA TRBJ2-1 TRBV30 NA TGTGCCTGGAGCCAAGGGGTGAATGAGCAGTTCTTC CAWSQGVNEQFF
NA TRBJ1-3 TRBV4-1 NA TGCGCCAGCAGCCAAGTTGTGGGACACGAAAGAAACACCATATATTTT CASSQVVGHERNTIYF
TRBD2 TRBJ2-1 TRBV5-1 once TGCGCCAGCAGCTTGGCCACCGGGTGGCTAGCGGGACCCAATGAGCAGTTCTTC CASSLATGWLAGPNEQFF
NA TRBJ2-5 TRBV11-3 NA TGTGCCAGCAGCTCCACTAGTAAAGAGACCCAGTACTTC CASSSTSKETQYF
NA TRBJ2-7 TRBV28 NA TGTGCCAGCAGACCAGATGGAGCGGGTCCCTACGAGCAGTACTTC CASRPDGAGPYEQYF
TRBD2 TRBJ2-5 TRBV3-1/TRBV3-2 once TGTGCCAGCAGCCAAGGGACTAGGAGGGGAGGGGAGACCCAGTACTTC CASSQGTRRGGETQYF
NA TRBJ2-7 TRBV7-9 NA TGTGCCGCTGAAGGACAACTTAACGAGCAGTACTTC CAAEGQLNEQYF
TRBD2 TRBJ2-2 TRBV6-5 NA TGTGCCAGCAGTTGGGGACTAGCGGGAGCCGGGGAGCTGTTTTTT CASSWGLAGAGELFF
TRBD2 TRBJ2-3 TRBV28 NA TGTGCCAGCTCATTGGGACGTGGGGGAGGGAGCACAGATACGCAGTATTTT CASSLGRGGGSTDTQYF
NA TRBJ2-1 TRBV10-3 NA TGTGCCATCAGTGATAGCGGAGATTACAATGAGCAGTTCTTC CAISDSGDYNEQFF
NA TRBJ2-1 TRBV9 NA TGTGCCAGCAGCGTAGCCCCTACAGTAACGGCCCAGTTCTTC CASSVAPTVTAQFF
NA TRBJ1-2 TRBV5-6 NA TGTGCCAGCAGCTCGCGGGGGGGCGTTCCTAACTATGGCTACACCTTC CASSSRGGVPNYGYTF
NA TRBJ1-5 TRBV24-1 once TGTGCCACCAGTGATGTAAGGGAGAAACAGCCCCAGCATTTT CATSDVREKQPQHF
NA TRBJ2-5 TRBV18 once TGTGCCAGCTCACCCCTAGAACAAGAGACCCAGTACTTC CASSPLEQETQYF
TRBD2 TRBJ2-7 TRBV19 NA TGTGCCAGTAGTATACTAGCGGGACTTTCTTACGAGCAGTACTTC CASSILAGLSYEQYF
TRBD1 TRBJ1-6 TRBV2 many TGTGCCAGCAGTGCGCTCACAGGGGGATATAATTCACCCCTCCACTTT CASSALTGGYNSPLHF
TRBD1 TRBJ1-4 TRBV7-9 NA TGTGCCAGCAGCCTGCGACAGGGGGCGGACGGTGAAAAACTGTTTTTT CASSLRQGADGEKLFF